Presented here are 30 T cell receptor beta chains from one specimen sequenced in a study of PD-L1 blockade in urothelial cancer (dated by TCRdb to 2016 to 2017). The library was generated by the immunoSEQ multiplex PCR assay. Entries here come from immuneACCESS through TCRdb and include only in-frame sequences with V and J called. Some clones fail to appear in such tables; in the studies checked, an unresolved V gene covers under half of the shortfall, and the cause of the remainder is unknown. Across this sample there are 65,000 to 80,000 clones, with roughly 90% seen only once. In total, the top ten clones hold over 4% of the sample. The sample's time point, from its label and the paper: pretreatment peripheral blood. This sample comprised PBMCs, obtained around atezolizumab (anti-PD-L1) treatment. Every receptor here comes from a man aged 65 to 79 with urothelial cancer.

The chain has TRBV7-9 and TRBJ1-2; the D gene is possibly TRBD1 (6 bases). Germline values: CDR1 SEHNR, CDR2 FQNEAQ (reference sequence). The CDR3 extends over 15 amino acids. V was shortened by 5 bases and J by 2 bases, with 15 bases between the two germline ends. The CDR3 spells CASSPITGLNYGYTF. DNA of the CDR3: TGTGCCAGCAGCCCGATTACAGGGTTAAACTATGGCTACACCTTC. The full variable domain, rest sourced from reference TRBV7-9 and TRBJ1-2, is DTGVSQNPRHKITKRGQNVTFRCDPISEHNRLYWYRQTLGQGPEFLTYFQNEAQLEKSRLLSDRFSAERPKGSFSTLEIQRTEQGDSAMYLCASSPITGLNYGYTFGSGTRLTVV.

The chain is built from TRBV28 and TRBJ2-1; no clear D gene. CDR1 is MDHEN and CDR2 is SYDVKM in the germline V gene. V was pared by 6 bases and J by 4 bases, with 10 bases between. The CDR3 extends over 13 amino acids. The CDR3 loop reads CASSDSYYNEQFF. CDR3 coding DNA: TGTGCCAGCAGCGACTCCTATTACAATGAGCAGTTCTTC.

The chain couples TRBV13 to TRBJ2-3; 7 positions agree with TRBD1. V trimming: 5 bases; J trimming: 2 bases; junction bases outside the gene matches: 7. This CDR3 is built from 15 residues. Germline V CDR1 and CDR2: PRHDT, FYEKMQ (reference sequence). The CDR3 sequence is CASSNRDSNTDTQYF. CDR3 DNA: TGTGCCAGCAGCAACCGGGACAGCAACACAGATACGCAGTATTTT.

The chain combines TRBV29-1 with TRBJ2-7; no firm D call. This CDR3 comprises 12 residues. From germline, CDR1 is SQVTM and CDR2 ANQGSEA. V gave up 7 bases and J gave up 2 bases, with 12 bases separating them. CDR3 nucleotide sequence: TGCAGCGGGGCCGACGGAACCTACGAGCAGTACTTC. Protein product: CSGADGTYEQYF.

The rearrangement joins TRBV4-1 to TRBJ2-1; D ambiguous. This CDR3 has 13 residues. Per germline, CDR1 MGHRA and CDR2 YSYEKL. V dropped 3 bases and J dropped 4 bases, with 7 bases sitting between them. CDR3 loop: CASSQAVYNEQFF. The CDR3 coding sequence is TGCGCCAGCAGCCAGGCTGTTTACAATGAGCAGTTCTTC.

This chain uses TRBV5-1 with TRBJ2-5; the D gene is possibly TRBD2 (7 bases). This CDR3 comprises 16 residues. The germline V gene encodes CDR1 SGHRS and CDR2 YFSETQ. The V and J ends lost 4 bases and 1 base respectively, with 17 bases between them. DNA of the CDR3: TGCGCCAGCAGCCCGGATGGTGCGGGGGCCCAAGAGACCCAGTACTTC. Protein sequence: CASSPDGAGAQETQYF. The whole variable domain, filled in from reference TRBV5-1 and TRBJ2-5, reads KAGVTQTPRYLIKTRGQQVTLSCSPISGHRSVSWYQQTPGQGLQFLFEYFSETQRNKGNFPGRFSGRQFSNSRSEMNVSTLELGDSALYLCASSPDGAGAQETQYFGPGTRLLVL.

The V and J genes are TRBV5-1 and TRBJ1-3, with a weak D call TRBD1 (6 bases). V was cut by 4 bases and J by 0 bases, with 17 bases left in between. CDR1 is SGHRS, CDR2 YFSETQ, per germline. The CDR3 contains 17 residues. CDR3 protein: CASSLTGQISSGNTIYF. The CDR3 DNA sequence: TGCGCCAGCAGCCTGACAGGACAGATTAGCTCTGGAAACACCATATATTTT.

The rearrangement links TRBV29-1 to TRBJ2-7, with a tentative D call TRBD1 (5 bases). The CDR3 covers 13 residues. Germline V gives CDR1 SQVTM, CDR2 ANQGSEA. V lost 4 bases and J 3 bases, leaving 13 bases between the germline ends. In nucleotides, the CDR3 is TGCAGCGTTGTAAAGGGGCCCTACTACGAGCAGTACTTC. Protein sequence: CSVVKGPYYEQYF.

V gene TRBV7-6 combines with J gene TRBJ2-1, with D possibly being TRBD1 (5 bases). V dropped 5 bases and J dropped 3 bases, with 11 bases sitting between them. Germline CDR1 is SGHVS and CDR2 is FNYEAQ. CDR3 size: 14 residues. Here the CDR3 reads CASSPRGIYNEQFF. As DNA, the CDR3 is TGTGCCAGCAGCCCAAGGGGTATCTACAATGAGCAGTTCTTC.

The chain combines TRBV10-2 with TRBJ2-5; D is perhaps TRBD1 (5 bases). This CDR3 is built from 17 residues. Trimming removed 0 bases from V and 3 bases from J, with 17 bases in between. The germline V gene encodes CDR1 WSHSY and CDR2 SAAADI. CDR3 region: CASSESMEQIREETQYF. Here the CDR3 DNA reads TGCGCCAGCAGTGAGTCGATGGAACAGATCAGGGAAGAGACCCAGTACTTC.

The chain uses TRBV19 and TRBJ2-7, with D possibly matching TRBD1 (5 bases). Trimming took off 1 base at V and 0 bases at J, with 7 bases between the two ends. Germline CDR1 and CDR2: LNHDA and SQIVND (reference sequence). The CDR3 has 14 residues. The CDR3 nucleotides are TGTGCCAGTAGTATAGTCCAGGGCTCCTACGAGCAGTACTTC. As protein: CASSIVQGSYEQYF.

The rearrangement links TRBV6-1 to TRBJ2-7; 9 bases are a match to TRBD2. The CDR3 loop spans 12 amino acids. CDR1 is MNHNS and CDR2 is SASEGT in the germline V gene. Trimming cost V 7 bases and J 9 bases; bases outside gene matches: 7. The chain's CDR3 is CASNRREGVQYF. CDR3 nucleotide sequence: TGTGCCAGCAACAGGCGGGAGGGAGTGCAGTACTTC.

V gene TRBV28 combines with J gene TRBJ2-1; TRBD2 is a possible D gene (6 bases). Trimming shortened V by 2 bases and J by 4 bases, and 18 bases separated the two germline ends. The germline gives CDR1 MDHEN, CDR2 SYDVKM. There are 17 residues in the CDR3. As DNA, the CDR3 is TGTGCCAGCAGTTTAGTAGCGGACGTACTTTCTTACAATGAGCAGTTCTTC. It codes for CASSLVADVLSYNEQFF.

This chain connects TRBV28 to TRBJ1-4; D is undetermined. CDR1 and CDR2 from the germline V gene are MDHEN and SYDVKM. With 5 bases removed from V and 0 bases from J, the gap between germline ends came to 25 bases. This CDR3 region has 20 residues. The CDR3 nucleotides are TGTGCCAGCAGTATCTATTCGGGAAGGGCCTCCCCTGCAACTAATGAAAAACTGTTTTTT. Protein product: CASSIYSGRASPATNEKLFF.

The chain carries TRBV7-3 and TRBJ2-1; the match to TRBD2 covers 11 bases. The germline CDR1 and CDR2 sequences are SGHTA and FQGTGA. The CDR3 has 17 residues. Germline trimming cut 1 base from V and 6 bases from J; bases unmatched to any gene: 8. The chain's CDR3 is CASSLIPSGTSGNEQFF. In DNA form, the CDR3 reads TGTGCCAGCAGCTTAATTCCTTCCGGGACTAGCGGCAATGAGCAGTTCTTC.

The gene calls are TRBV9 and TRBJ2-7; D is undetermined. This CDR3 contains 14 residues. Trimming shortened V by 0 bases and J by 6 bases, and 13 bases separated the two germline ends. Germline-derived CDR1 and CDR2 are SGDLS and YYNGEE. The CDR3 DNA is TGTGCCAGCAGCGTAGAGGCAGCCGGCGGCGAGCAGTACTTC. Its translation is CASSVEAAGGEQYF.

CDR3 DNA sequence: TGTGCCAGCAGTTATGATTTATTACAGGGGAGTGAAAAACTGTTTTTT. Its translation: CASSYDLLQGSEKLFF. This sequence joins TRBV6-5 and TRBJ1-4; TRBD1 agrees at 7 bases. V lost 3 bases to trimming and J lost 7 bases; unmatched junction nucleotides: 11. Germline V gives CDR1 MNHEY, CDR2 SVGAGI. The length of the CDR3 is 16 residues.

This clone appeared a few times. The V call is TRBV4-1, the J call TRBJ1-5; 9 bases fit TRBD1. V trimming: 2 bases; J trimming: 5 bases; junction bases outside the gene matches: 4. CDR3 length: 15 amino acids. CDR1 and CDR2 from the germline V gene are MGHRA and YSYEKL. This CDR3 reads CASSQLGQGYQPQHF. The CDR3, as DNA: TGCGCCAGCAGCCAACTTGGACAGGGGTATCAGCCCCAGCATTTT.

This chain links TRBV20-1 with TRBJ2-5; D is uncertain. Between the trimmed V and J ends, which lost 5 bases and 1 base, there was a span of 5 bases. The germline gives CDR1 DFQATT, CDR2 SNEGSKA (reference sequence). This CDR3 has 11 amino acids. The CDR3 region has the DNA TGCAGTGCTCAATTCCAAGAGACCCAGTACTTC. It yields the protein CSAQFQETQYF.

This chain uses TRBV28 with TRBJ2-7, with D possibly TRBD1 on 5 matching bases. Trimming stripped 3 bases from V and 5 bases from J, with 14 bases between. The CDR3 has 14 residues. In germline, CDR1 is MDHEN, CDR2 SYDVKM. In DNA, the CDR3 is TGTGCCAGCAGTTTGCGGCAGGGTCCCAACGAGCAGTACTTC. Protein sequence: CASSLRQGPNEQYF.

The rearrangement joins TRBV27 to TRBJ1-4, with a weak D call TRBD1 (5 bases). CDR1 is MNHEY, CDR2 SMNVEV, per germline (reference sequence). Deletions cut 2 bases from V and 0 bases from J, with 7 bases between. The CDR3 length is 15 residues. CDR3 protein: CASSLRGTTNEKLFF. The CDR3 coding sequence is TGTGCCAGCAGTTTAAGGGGAACAACTAATGAAAAACTGTTTTTT.

The rearrangement links TRBV27 to TRBJ1-2; D unresolved. This CDR3 has 12 residues. V was pared by 5 bases and J by 9 bases, with 13 bases between. Germline V gene lookup returns CDR1 MNHEY and CDR2 SMNVEV (reference sequence). CDR3: CASSPGLERYTF. In nucleotides, the CDR3 is TGTGCCAGCAGTCCCGGACTGGAGCGCTACACCTTC.

The chain joins TRBV2 to TRBJ1-4; D unresolved. V lost 6 bases and J 11 bases, leaving 10 bases between the germline ends. The CDR3 contains 11 residues. Germline CDR1 and CDR2: SNHLY and FYNNEI. CDR3 sequence reads: CASRVLEKLFF. In nucleotides, the CDR3 is TGTGCCAGCAGGGTCCTGGAGAAACTGTTTTTT.

The chain employs TRBV19 and TRBJ1-4; 10 bases line up with TRBD1. The germline gives CDR1 LNHDA, CDR2 SQIVND (reference sequence). Unmatched junction bases numbered 3, after V lost 3 bases and J lost 8 bases. This CDR3 region has 14 residues. In DNA, the CDR3 is TGTGCCAGTAGTATCTGGACAGGGGGGGAAAAACTGTTTTTT. It codes for CASSIWTGGEKLFF.

A single count supports this clone. The rearrangement joins TRBV27 to TRBJ2-1, with 11 positions matching TRBD2. In germline, CDR1 is MNHEY, CDR2 SMNVEV (reference sequence). Losses at the gene ends were 5 bases for V and 5 bases for J; bases not matched to a gene: 8. The CDR3 length is 16 residues. The CDR3 DNA reads as TGTGCCAGCAGTAAGGTCGCGGGACTAGCGGACAATGAGCAGTTCTTC. Translating gives CASSKVAGLADNEQFF.

The chain couples TRBV4-2 to TRBJ2-3; 9 bases map to TRBD1. Trimming cost V 4 bases and J 0 bases; bases outside gene matches: 14. The CDR3 loop spans 19 amino acids. Germline V lookup: CDR1 LGHNA, CDR2 YNFKEQ. DNA for the CDR3: TGTGCCAGCAGCCGCAGACTGATCCGGGACAGGGCTAGCACAGATACGCAGTATTTT. Translated: CASSRRLIRDRASTDTQYF.

The genes are TRBV30 and TRBJ1-3; tentatively, D is TRBD1 (5 bases). CDR3 length equals 12 residues. Germline V gene sequence: CDR1 GTSNPN, CDR2 SVGIG (reference sequence). Trimming removed 2 bases from V and 14 bases from J, with 16 bases in between. CDR3 DNA: TGTGCCTGGAGTTCATCCGGGACTTCTGTATATTTT. It encodes CAWSSSGTSVYF.

The chain recombines TRBV6-1 with TRBJ2-1, with D possibly TRBD1 on 7 matching bases. The V gene lost 1 base and the J gene lost 6 bases, with 10 bases spanning the gap. The CDR3 is made up of 14 amino acids. The germline gives CDR1 MNHNS, CDR2 SASEGT. The CDR3 protein is CASSEGQGGNEQFF. CDR3 nucleotides: TGTGCCAGCAGTGAAGGACAGGGAGGCAATGAGCAGTTCTTC.

V usage is TRBV5-6 and J usage is TRBJ1-4; TRBD1 is a possible D gene (6 bases). This CDR3 contains 15 residues. The V gene's germline CDR1 is SGHDT and CDR2 YYEEEE. V was pared by 6 bases and J by 6 bases, with 18 bases between. CDR3 DNA sequence: TGTGCCAGCACCCTTTACAGGGAGGGATATGAAAAACTGTTTTTT. Its translation is CASTLYREGYEKLFF.

The CDR3: CASLASGRLTGELFF. CDR3 DNA: TGTGCCAGCCTCGCTAGCGGGAGGTTGACCGGGGAGCTGTTTTTT. This chain joins TRBV6-6 and TRBJ2-2, with 11 bases aligning to TRBD2. This CDR3 has 15 residues. V was clipped by 8 bases and J by 5 bases; unmatched bases: 7. Germline CDR1 MNHNY, CDR2 SVGAGI (reference sequence).